This TCR beta chain stems from a study of blood T cell repertoires in COVID-19. The protocol was immunoSEQ multiplex PCR, while the TCRdb copy is restricted to in-frame clones and leaves out a portion. The sample lists around 400,000 clones; under 85% were seen once. The CDR3 sequence is 16 residues long. Looked up from germline, CDR1 is SGHNT and CDR2 is YYREEE (reference sequence). Trimming removed 4 bases from V and 5 bases from J; junction bases left unmatched: 14. This clone has just a few counts. The gene calls are TRBV5-4 and TRBJ2-5; 7 nucleotides line up with TRBD2. Sequencing was carried out using PBMCs or T cells enriched from blood (not recorded which). The receptor was isolated from a woman aged 45-65 years who had recovered from COVID-19. This CDR3 reads CASSDSAGEGRETQYF. CDR3 sequence (DNA): TGTGCCAGCAGCGATTCGGCGGGGGAAGGTAGGGAGACCCAGTACTTC.